Presented here are 29 T cell receptor beta chains from one specimen sequenced in a study of blood T cell repertoires in COVID-19. The method was immunoSEQ multiplex PCR; TCRdb's version includes in-frame clones alone and lacks a portion of them. Of around 210,000 clones in the sample, 84% are singletons; the top ten hold approximately 8%. The sample was peripheral blood. The receptor set was obtained from an elderly woman with COVID-19, enrolled during active disease.

The rearrangement joins TRBV19 to TRBJ2-2, with TRBD2 matching 9 bases. V lost 5 bases to trimming and J lost 3 bases; unmatched junction nucleotides: 7. The V gene's germline CDR1 is LNHDA and CDR2 SQIVND (reference sequence). The CDR3 contains 16 residues. This CDR3 reads CASSPLERGDTGELFF. The CDR3, as DNA: TGTGCCAGTAGTCCCCTCGAGCGGGGGGACACCGGGGAGCTGTTTTTT. The full variable domain, completed using reference TRBV19 and TRBJ2-2, is DGGITQSPKYLFRKEGQNVTLSCEQNLNHDAMYWYRQDPGQGLRLIYYSQIVNDFQKGDIAEGYSVSREKKESFPLTVTSAQKNPTAFYLCASSPLERGDTGELFFGEGSRLTVL.

V gene TRBV7-2 combines with J gene TRBJ1-1; D is uncertain. V lost 6 bases to trimming and J lost 1 base, with 12 bases between them. The CDR3 totals 14 residues. Per the germline V gene, CDR1 is SGHTA and CDR2 is FQGNSA. CDR3 protein: CASRSQAGNTEAFF. The CDR3 nucleotides are TGTGCCAGCAGGTCGCAGGCCGGGAACACTGAAGCTTTCTTT.

This chain links TRBV25-1 with TRBJ2-1; 7 positions match TRBD2. Germline V lookup: CDR1 MGHDK, CDR2 SYGVNS. The CDR3 has 14 residues. V trimming: 4 bases; J trimming: 2 bases; junction bases outside the gene matches: 2. The CDR3 nucleotides are TGTGCCAGCAGTGGGAGCGGGGCCTACAATGAGCAGTTCTTC. This sequence encodes CASSGSGAYNEQFF.

The rearrangement uses TRBV6-5 and TRBJ2-7; 8 nucleotides agree with TRBD2. V lost 7 bases, J lost 6 bases, and 14 bases stayed unmatched. Germline V CDR1 and CDR2: MNHEY, SVGAGI. The CDR3 contains 15 residues. CDR3 residues: CASTINGGGLSEQYF. Here the CDR3 DNA reads TGTGCCAGCACCATTAATGGCGGGGGGTTAAGCGAGCAGTACTTC.

V usage is TRBV4-1 and J usage is TRBJ1-1, with TRBD1 identical over 7 bases. Germline V gene lookup returns CDR1 MGHRA and CDR2 YSYEKL. J lost 1 base, V lost 2 bases, and 10 bases had no gene match. This CDR3 has 17 amino acids. CDR3 loop: CASSQSTTGSPNTEAFF. In nucleotides, the CDR3 is TGCGCCAGCAGCCAATCAACGACAGGGTCCCCGAACACTGAAGCTTTCTTT.

The rearrangement joins TRBV9 to TRBJ1-1; the D gene is possibly TRBD1 (5 bases). CDR3 length: 16 residues. The V gene's germline CDR1 is SGDLS and CDR2 YYNGEE. Between the trimmed V and J ends, which lost 0 bases and 1 base, there was a span of 13 bases. The CDR3 sequence is CASSVGGRAGNTEAFF. CDR3 coding DNA: TGTGCCAGCAGCGTAGGGGGCAGGGCAGGGAACACTGAAGCTTTCTTT.

The V gene is TRBV3-1 (or the pseudogene TRBV3-2), the J gene TRBJ1-6; D is uncertain. This CDR3 region has 14 residues. With 0 bases removed from V and 9 bases from J, the gap between germline ends came to 9 bases. Germline CDR1 is LGHDT and CDR2 is YNNKEL (reference sequence). The CDR3 spells CASSQEGRSSPLHF. The DNA for the CDR3 is TGTGCCAGCAGCCAAGAGGGTAGGAGTTCACCCCTCCACTTT.

The chain joins TRBV12-3 or TRBV12-4 to TRBJ1-1; the match to TRBD1 covers 9 bases. The CDR3 is 12 amino acids. After removal of 6 bases from V and 11 bases from J, the junction contained 7 bases not matched to a gene. The CDR3 protein is CASSSQGAGAFF. The DNA for the CDR3 is TGTGCCAGCAGCTCACAGGGGGCCGGGGCTTTCTTT.

This clone was detected only a few times. The chain links TRBV18 to TRBJ2-1, with TRBD1 matching 8 bases. Germline CDR1 is KGHSH and CDR2 is LQKENI. V shed 0 bases and J 7 bases; nucleotides not matched to a gene: 8. The CDR3 has 16 residues. CDR3 nucleotide sequence: TGTGCCAGCTCACCACCCCCAGGGGGCGGCGGAAATGAGCAGTTCTTC. Its protein is CASSPPPGGGGNEQFF.

Regarding this clone: The junction departs from the called germline gene at one end, perhaps through a read error. The chain is built from TRBV7-7 and TRBJ2-3; a possible D gene is TRBD1 (5 bases). CDR3 length equals 13 residues. Germline CDR1 reads SSHAT; CDR2 reads FNYEAQ (reference sequence). CDR3 nucleotide sequence: TGTGCTAGCAGCCCACTGGGGCCAGATACGCAGTATTTT. Translating gives CASSPLGPDTQYF.

V is TRBV7-2 and J is TRBJ1-1; D is perhaps TRBD1 (5 bases). V was clipped by 4 bases and J by 5 bases, with 14 bases between them. The CDR3 is 14 residues long. Germline loops: CDR1 SGHTA, CDR2 FQGNSA. The CDR3 DNA is TGTGCCAGCAGCTCCCTTGGGGGGGGTACTGAAGCTTTCTTT. The encoded protein is CASSSLGGGTEAFF.

This rearrangement joins TRBV5-1 to TRBJ1-1; tentative D call: TRBD1 (5 bases). V lost 3 bases, J lost 3 bases, and 9 bases lay in between. The CDR3 loop spans 13 amino acids. CDR1 and CDR2 from the germline V gene are SGHRS and YFSETQ. CDR3 nucleotides: TGCGCCAGCAGCTGGGGAGGGGACACTGAAGCTTTCTTT. It specifies CASSWGGDTEAFF. Full variable domain (outside the CDR3, taken from reference TRBV5-1 and TRBJ1-1): KAGVTQTPRYLIKTRGQQVTLSCSPISGHRSVSWYQQTPGQGLQFLFEYFSETQRNKGNFPGRFSGRQFSNSRSEMNVSTLELGDSALYLCASSWGGDTEAFFGQGTRLTVV.

In this sample, this clone turned up a few times. V gene TRBV4-1 combines with J gene TRBJ1-3; D is unclear. Germline CDR1 reads MGHRA; CDR2 reads YSYEKL. The CDR3 is made up of 12 amino acids. Between the trimmed V and J ends, which lost 4 bases and 7 bases, there was a span of 8 bases. DNA for the CDR3: TGCGCCAGCAGCCTCCCGTCCAACACCATATATTTT. It translates to CASSLPSNTIYF.

V gene TRBV2 combines with J gene TRBJ1-6, with D uncertain. V gave up 7 bases and J gave up 5 bases, with 15 bases separating them. The CDR3 consists of 15 residues. Germline V CDR1 and CDR2: SNHLY, FYNNEI. The CDR3 DNA reads TGTGCCAGCAAGATCGACACCACCAATAATTCACCCCTCCACTTT. It encodes CASKIDTTNNSPLHF.

V is TRBV5-1 and J is TRBJ2-3, with a possible D match to TRBD1 (5 bases). CDR1 and CDR2 (germline): SGHRS, YFSETQ. V was pared by 2 bases and J by 5 bases, with 12 bases between. The CDR3 covers 14 residues. The CDR3 here is CASSLNGRGDTQYF. CDR3 coding DNA: TGCGCCAGCAGCTTAAATGGTAGGGGAGATACGCAGTATTTT.

V usage is TRBV10-2 and J usage is TRBJ2-7; possibly TRBD1 for D (5 bases). Germline CDR1 is WSHSY and CDR2 is SAAADI. CDR3 size: 13 residues. V was clipped by 2 bases and J by 3 bases, with 8 bases between them. CDR3 protein: CASSETDSYEQYF. The CDR3 DNA is TGCGCCAGCAGTGAGACAGACAGCTACGAGCAGTACTTC.

The genes are TRBV18 and TRBJ2-7; D possibly corresponds to TRBD1 (6 bases). The germline gives CDR1 KGHSH, CDR2 LQKENI. The CDR3 totals 14 residues. Trimming shortened V by 3 bases and J by 2 bases, and 11 bases separated the two germline ends. The CDR3 loop is CASSPGTTAYEQYF. CDR3 DNA: TGTGCCAGCTCACCTGGGACAACCGCCTACGAGCAGTACTTC.

The genes are TRBV6-2 or TRBV6-3 and TRBJ1-5; possibly TRBD1 for D (5 bases). Per the germline V gene, CDR1 is MNHEY and CDR2 is SVGEGT. The CDR3 covers 15 residues. V was pared by 6 bases and J by 9 bases, with 21 bases between. This chain's CDR3 is CASSDPGQNRWPQHF. CDR3 sequence (DNA): TGTGCCAGCAGCGACCCAGGGCAGAATCGTTGGCCCCAGCATTTT.

V usage is TRBV18 and J usage is TRBJ1-5; weak D call: TRBD1 (6 bases). Germline values: CDR1 KGHSH, CDR2 LQKENI. The CDR3 consists of 14 residues. V was cut by 6 bases and J by 5 bases, with 14 bases left in between. The chain's CDR3 is CASSHREGDQPQHF. In DNA, the CDR3 is TGTGCCAGCTCCCACAGGGAAGGGGATCAGCCCCAGCATTTT.

This clone occurred once. The chain uses TRBV6-5 and TRBJ2-7, with a tentative D call TRBD2 (5 bases). V was cut by 9 bases and J by 2 bases, with 11 bases left in between. This CDR3 has 12 residues. Per germline, CDR1 MNHEY and CDR2 SVGAGI. Written as DNA, the CDR3 is TGTGCCAGTCGGACGGGAACCTACGAGCAGTACTTC. Its translation is CASRTGTYEQYF.

A remark on this clone: This sample also contains other DNA sequences that code for the same CDR3. The chain's CDR3 is CASSSGLAGDTQYF. In DNA, the CDR3 is TGCGCCAGCAGCTCCGGACTAGCGGGAGATACGCAGTATTTT. J is TRBJ2-3 and V is TRBV5-1, with TRBD2 identical over 11 bases. Germline V gene data show CDR1 as SGHRS and CDR2 as YFSETQ. CDR3 size: 14 residues. The V gene end was trimmed by 3 bases and the J gene end by 5 bases; junction bases not matched to a gene: 2. Supplemented by reference TRBV5-1 and TRBJ2-3, the full variable domain reads KAGVTQTPRYLIKTRGQQVTLSCSPISGHRSVSWYQQTPGQGLQFLFEYFSETQRNKGNFPGRFSGRQFSNSRSEMNVSTLELGDSALYLCASSSGLAGDTQYFGPGTRLTVL.

The chain couples TRBV9 to TRBJ2-2; no clear D gene. V lost 3 bases and J 4 bases, leaving 7 bases between the germline ends. The CDR3 consists of 13 residues. CDR1 and CDR2 (germline): SGDLS, YYNGEE. In nucleotides, the CDR3 is TGTGCCAGCAGCGCCGCTAGCACCGGGGAGCTGTTTTTT. Translated, it gives CASSAASTGELFF.

The V gene is TRBV5-4, the J gene TRBJ2-7; D not certain. Trimming removed 4 bases from V and 3 bases from J, with 20 bases in between. CDR1 and CDR2 from the germline V gene are SGHNT and YYREEE (reference sequence). The CDR3 has 16 amino acids. The CDR3 reads CASSLRAPFGDYEQYF. In nucleotides, the CDR3 is TGTGCCAGCAGCCTTAGAGCCCCCTTCGGTGACTACGAGCAGTACTTC.

The rearrangement joins TRBV18 to TRBJ1-2; D uncertain. The CDR3 covers 13 residues. Germline V lookup: CDR1 KGHSH, CDR2 LQKENI. V lost 5 bases and J 2 bases, leaving 9 bases between the germline ends. CDR3 bases: TGTGCCAGCTCATCCGGGATCAACTATGGCTACACCTTC. It is translated as CASSSGINYGYTF.

The J gene is TRBJ1-1, the V gene TRBV2, with D uncertain. Trimming removed 6 bases from V and 5 bases from J, with 19 bases in between. The CDR3 is 15 amino acids. Germline values: CDR1 SNHLY, CDR2 FYNNEI. DNA of the CDR3: TGTGCCAGCAGCCAATTTGTCCTTATCGGGACTGAAGCTTTCTTT. Translation gives CASSQFVLIGTEAFF.

CDR3: CATSDLHSYEQYF. CDR3 bases: TGTGCCACCAGTGATTTGCACAGCTACGAGCAGTACTTC. The chain couples TRBV24-1 to TRBJ2-7; D not resolved. Per germline, CDR1 KGHDR and CDR2 SFDVKD. CDR3 length equals 13 residues. The V end was cut by 0 bases, the J end by 3 bases, with 5 bases between.

The V gene is TRBV5-1, the J gene TRBJ2-1; tentative D call: TRBD1 (6 bases). This CDR3 region has 14 residues. Germline CDR1 reads SGHRS; CDR2 reads YFSETQ. V was clipped by 6 bases and J by 1 base, with 11 bases between them. This CDR3 reads CASTVDRSYNEQFF. The CDR3 DNA is TGCGCCAGCACCGTCGACAGGTCCTACAATGAGCAGTTCTTC.

The genes are TRBV9 and TRBJ1-1, with D unclear. CDR3 length: 15 residues. Germline values: CDR1 SGDLS, CDR2 YYNGEE. The V gene lost 4 bases and the J gene lost 1 base, with 14 bases spanning the gap. CDR3 in DNA: TGTGCCAGCAGCCCCCGCGCGTCTGAGAACACTGAAGCTTTCTTT. This encodes CASSPRASENTEAFF.

V and J are TRBV7-9 and TRBJ1-1; D is possibly TRBD1 (6 bases). The CDR3 totals 14 residues. Deletions cut 5 bases from V and 1 base from J, with 11 bases between. From germline, CDR1 is SEHNR and CDR2 FQNEAQ (reference sequence). CDR3 loop: CASSVGQQNTEAFF. The CDR3 region has the DNA TGTGCCAGCAGCGTTGGACAGCAGAACACTGAAGCTTTCTTT.